Below, 9 T cell receptor beta chains from the same sample are listed, as sequenced in a study of T cell repertoires in cytomegalovirus infection. In TCRdb, the reads were re-called with MiXCR into one record per CDR3 protein. This repertoire shows hundreds of thousands of distinct CDR3 sequences, 33% found once; its top ten account for roughly 18%. These receptors have no known antigen. Sequencing was performed on cultured PBMCs, taken from culture after CMV antigen stimulation. The receptors here all came from a human donor in good health (CMV status not recorded). Some clones in this sample may be carry-over from other donors' samples.

The chain uses TRBV12-3 or TRBV12-4 and TRBJ1-2; perhaps TRBD1 as D (6 bases). The CDR3 is made up of 12 amino acids. The ends were cut back, 5 bases at V and 4 bases at J, with 8 bases in the middle. Written as DNA, the CDR3 is TGTGCCAGCAGTGGGACAAGCTATGGCTACACCTTC. Translation gives CASSGTSYGYTF.

This chain connects TRBV5-1 to TRBJ2-7; 8 bases fit TRBD1. This CDR3 comprises 15 residues. CDR1 is SGHRS, CDR2 YFSETQ, per germline. V trimming: 4 bases; J trimming: 3 bases; junction bases outside the gene matches: 9. The CDR3 DNA follows: TGCGCCAGCAGCCAGATACCGGGACAGGACTACGAGCAGTACTTC. It yields the protein CASSQIPGQDYEQYF.

This clonotype has a single count. The chain recombines TRBV7-6 with TRBJ2-2; D possibly matches TRBD1 or TRBD2 (5 bases each). Germline CDR1 is SGHVS and CDR2 is FNYEAQ. Trimming stripped 1 base from V and 5 bases from J, with 14 bases between. The CDR3 runs to 16 residues. CDR3 protein: CASSLVGVLGTGELFF. CDR3 DNA: TGTGCCAGCAGCTTAGTGGGGGTATTGGGGACCGGGGAGCTGTTTTTT.

The gene calls are TRBV6-6 and TRBJ1-2; TRBD1 matches at 7 bases. CDR1 is MNHNY and CDR2 is SVGAGI in the germline V gene (reference sequence). There are 14 residues in the CDR3. Germline trimming cut 6 bases from V and 7 bases from J; bases unmatched to any gene: 11. The CDR3 bases are TGTGCCAGCAGCCCCTCCCGACAGGGTGTTGGCTACACCTTC. Protein sequence: CASSPSRQGVGYTF.

V is TRBV12-3 or TRBV12-4 and J is TRBJ2-1; 8 bases are shared with TRBD2. This CDR3 comprises 14 residues. V lost 3 bases, J lost 7 bases, and 5 bases stayed unmatched. CDR3 DNA sequence: TGTGCCAGCAGTTTGCGGGGGGACTTGAATGAGCAGTTCTTC. This translates into CASSLRGDLNEQFF.

V usage is TRBV5-4 and J usage is TRBJ2-2; the D is unclear. The germline V gene encodes CDR1 SGHNT and CDR2 YYREEE (reference sequence). The CDR3 has 16 residues. Trimming took 3 bases from V and 1 from J, leaving 13 bases between them. CDR3 loop: CASSSAIGRNTGELFF. In nucleotides, the CDR3 is TGTGCCAGCAGCTCCGCTATTGGACGGAACACCGGGGAGCTGTTTTTT.

This clonotype was found many times. The chain combines TRBV7-2 with TRBJ1-2, with 8 nucleotides matching TRBD1. The germline V gene has CDR1 SGHTA and CDR2 FQGNSA. This CDR3 comprises 15 residues. V was clipped by 5 bases and J by 4 bases; unmatched bases: 9. The CDR3 DNA is TGTGCCAGCAGCACCCAACAGGGGGGCGTCTATGGCTACACCTTC. It codes for CASSTQQGGVYGYTF.

This clonotype was detected a few times. The J gene is TRBJ1-3, the V gene TRBV4-1, with D hard to call. Germline-derived CDR1 and CDR2 are MGHRA and YSYEKL. V lost 1 base, J lost 4 bases, and 14 bases lay in between. The CDR3 extends over 16 amino acids. CDR3 DNA: TGCGCCAGCAGCCAAGTCGGATTGGGTTCGGGAAACACCATATATTTT. Protein sequence: CASSQVGLGSGNTIYF.

The gene calls are TRBV7-7 and TRBJ2-1; weak D call: TRBD1 (6 bases). This CDR3 contains 14 residues. Deletions cut 2 bases from V and 5 bases from J, with 10 bases between. Germline CDR1 SSHAT, CDR2 FNYEAQ (reference sequence). CDR3 amino acids: CASSLSGENNEQFF. The CDR3, as DNA: TGTGCCAGCAGCTTATCAGGGGAGAACAATGAGCAGTTCTTC.